The following is a T cell receptor beta chain sequence with its context. Its specificity is not known. The entry originates in a study of T cells in localized non-small cell lung cancer. Findings of the study overall: Investigators sequenced only a single tumor region, leaving heterogeneity possible.

The CDR3 is 12 residues long. Trimming shortened V by 11 bases and J by 5 bases, and 15 bases separated the two germline ends. Germline V gene sequence: CDR1 SEHNR, CDR2 FQNEAQ (reference sequence). Libraries were prepared by immunoSEQ multiplex PCR; TCRdb keeps only in-frame clonotypes and omits some of them. The sample has approximately 81,000 clones; 88% are singletons. The clonotype originates from a woman aged 35 to 70 with stage I squamous cell lung carcinoma. The chain links TRBV7-9 to TRBJ2-5, with a tentative D call TRBD1 (6 bases). The sample in question was peripheral blood, obtained before any cancer treatment. The DNA for the CDR3 is TGTGCCGGAAAACAGGGAGAGGAGACCCAGTACTTC. This codes for CAGKQGEETQYF.